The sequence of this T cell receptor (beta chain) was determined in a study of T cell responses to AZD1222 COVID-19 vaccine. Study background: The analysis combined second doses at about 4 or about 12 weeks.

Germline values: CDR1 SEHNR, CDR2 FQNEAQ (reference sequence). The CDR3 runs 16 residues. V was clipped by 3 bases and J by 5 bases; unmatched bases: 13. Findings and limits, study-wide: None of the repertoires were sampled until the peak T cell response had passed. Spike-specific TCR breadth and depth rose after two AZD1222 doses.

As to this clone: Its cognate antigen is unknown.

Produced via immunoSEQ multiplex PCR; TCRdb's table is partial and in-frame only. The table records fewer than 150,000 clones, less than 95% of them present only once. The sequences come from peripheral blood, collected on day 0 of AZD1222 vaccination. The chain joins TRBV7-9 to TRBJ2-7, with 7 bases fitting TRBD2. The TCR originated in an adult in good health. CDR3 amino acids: CASSFLTGGISHEQYF. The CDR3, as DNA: TGTGCCAGCAGCTTTTTGACGGGAGGTATTTCCCACGAGCAGTACTTC.